This T cell receptor beta chain was identified in a study of blood T cell repertoires in COVID-19. Study processing details: Reference gene primer amplification yielded estimated nucleated cell counts. The protocol was immunoSEQ multiplex PCR, while the TCRdb copy is restricted to in-frame clones and leaves out a portion. V and J calls and clone size come straight from that table; D and trimming were deduced from the DNA. The table lists roughly 300,000 clones, 65% to 90% of them singletons. The CDR3 covers 15 residues. Looked up from germline, CDR1 is SNHLY and CDR2 is FYNNEI. The V gene lost 6 bases and the J gene lost 4 bases, with 18 bases spanning the gap.

The chain links TRBV2 to TRBJ1-1; D may be TRBD1 (5 bases). The sequenced sample was peripheral blood. The origin of this receptor is a human donor in a cohort sampled during active COVID-19. CDR3 region: CASSANQGGGTEAFF. The CDR3 DNA is TGTGCCAGCAGCGCGAATCAAGGCGGGGGCACTGAAGCTTTCTTT.